This record concerns one TCR beta chain sequence. As yet, its antigen is unknown. This specimen belongs to a study of OX40 agonist ivuxolimab in advanced cancers. Study-wide background: Of mixed ages from about 20 to 80 and averaging approximately 60 years, the group was approximately 84% male.

Broader study findings: Among T cells, CD8+ cells averaged more expanded clones than CD4+ cells. There was clonal expansion of CD4+ and CD8+ blood T cells by week 6 at 0.1 to 3.0 mg/kg.

Germline values: CDR1 SGHDN, CDR2 FVKESK. This CDR3 contains 11 residues. Trimming took 8 bases from V and 8 from J; bases not matched to a gene: 3. Using immunoSEQ multiplex PCR, the repertoire was profiled, and TCRdb retains in-frame clones only, with some absent. The sample records 76,000 or so clones, 86% being singletons. The genes are TRBV14 and TRBJ1-1; TRBD1 matches 9 bases. This material consisted of CD4+ or CD8+ T cells sorted from blood, taken in a trial of the OX40 agonist ivuxolimab. The sequence came from an adult with an advanced solid tumor such as melanoma, head and neck, liver or kidney cancer. In nucleotides, the CDR3 is TGTGCCAGCGGACAGGGGCCAGAAGCTTTCTTT. The encoded protein is CASGQGPEAFF.